One sample yielded the 17 T cell receptor beta chains listed below, sequenced in a study of blood T cell repertoires in COVID-19. The method was immunoSEQ multiplex PCR; TCRdb's version includes in-frame clones alone and lacks a portion of them. The sample carries about 380,000 clones, around 84% recorded once. Sequencing was carried out using peripheral blood. The receptors were sampled from a woman aged 18-29 years with acute or convalescent COVID-19.

In its sample, this clone was seen once. This sequence joins TRBV19 and TRBJ2-2, with 8 bases aligning to TRBD1. Unmatched junction bases numbered 5, after V lost 1 base and J lost 4 bases. The V gene's germline CDR1 is LNHDA and CDR2 SQIVND (reference sequence). The CDR3 extends over 16 amino acids. CDR3 in DNA: TGTGCCAGTAGTATAGGCCGGGACAGGAGCACCGGGGAGCTGTTTTTT. This encodes CASSIGRDRSTGELFF.

This chain joins TRBV10-1 and TRBJ1-1; 7 nucleotides match TRBD1. The CDR3 has 14 amino acids. J was trimmed by 1 base and V by 5 bases; bases with no gene match: 4. In germline, CDR1 is WNHNN, CDR2 SYGVQD (reference sequence). The CDR3 region has the DNA TGCGCCAGCAGTTCACGGGACAGGAACACTGAAGCTTTCTTT. It is translated as CASSSRDRNTEAFF.

V usage is TRBV4-2 and J usage is TRBJ2-5; 8 bases align to TRBD2. V trimming: 3 bases; J trimming: 5 bases; junction bases outside the gene matches: 11. Germline loops: CDR1 LGHNA, CDR2 YNFKEQ. The CDR3 runs to 16 residues. CDR3: CASSQPGGGGTETQYF. The CDR3 DNA reads as TGTGCCAGCAGCCAGCCGGGGGGGGGTGGTACGGAGACCCAGTACTTC.

The V gene is TRBV28, the J gene TRBJ2-1, with 9 bases aligning to TRBD1. The CDR3 contains 15 residues. The germline CDR1 and CDR2 sequences are MDHEN and SYDVKM. CDR3 nucleotide sequence: TGTGTCACGCTCGGACAGGGGATATCCTACAATGAGCAGTTCTTC. It encodes CVTLGQGISYNEQFF.

The V and J genes are TRBV6-5 and TRBJ1-2; D not certain. Germline CDR1 is MNHEY and CDR2 is SVGAGI. V lost 6 bases, J lost 4 bases, and 15 bases lay in between. The CDR3 has 14 amino acids. CDR3 protein: CASSVTGVGYGYTF. The CDR3 DNA sequence: TGTGCCAGCAGCGTAACCGGGGTTGGCTATGGCTACACCTTC.

The CDR3 loop reads CSVTETNEKLFF. Written as DNA, the CDR3 is TGCAGCGTAACTGAAACTAATGAAAAACTGTTTTTT. The V and J genes are TRBV29-1 and TRBJ1-4; D is ambiguous. In germline, CDR1 is SQVTM, CDR2 ANQGSEA. The CDR3 has 12 amino acids. Trimming stripped 6 bases from V and 1 base from J, with 6 bases between. The full variable domain, rest sourced from reference TRBV29-1 and TRBJ1-4, is SAVISQKPSRDICQRGTSLTIQCQVDSQVTMMFWYRQQPGQSLTLIATANQGSEATYESGFVIDKFPISRPNLTFSTLTVSNMSPEDSSIYLCSVTETNEKLFFGSGTQLSVL.

V gene TRBV30 combines with J gene TRBJ1-3; D is unclear. The CDR3 has 13 amino acids. Germline loops: CDR1 GTSNPN, CDR2 SVGIG (reference sequence). Trimming shortened V by 5 bases and J by 0 bases, and 8 bases separated the two germline ends. The CDR3 sequence is CAWDGSSGNTIYF. Here the CDR3 DNA reads TGTGCCTGGGACGGGTCCTCTGGAAACACCATATATTTT.

With regard to this clone: The identical CDR3 is also encoded by other nucleotide sequences in the sample. The V and J genes are TRBV9 and TRBJ2-1; 9 positions agree with TRBD2. Germline loops: CDR1 SGDLS, CDR2 YYNGEE. The CDR3 runs to 15 residues. V shed 0 bases and J 7 bases; nucleotides not matched to a gene: 5. CDR3: CASSVGAGGPNEQFF. The DNA for the CDR3 is TGTGCCAGCAGCGTAGGGGCGGGAGGGCCGAATGAGCAGTTCTTC.

V usage is TRBV28 and J usage is TRBJ2-3, with 10 bases matching TRBD2. This CDR3 comprises 14 residues. CDR1 MDHEN and CDR2 SYDVKM come from the germline V gene. J lost 3 bases, V lost 8 bases, and 5 bases had no gene match. The chain's CDR3 is CASHPSGSTDTQYF. CDR3 bases: TGTGCCAGCCACCCTAGCGGGAGTACAGATACGCAGTATTTT. Full variable domain (missing parts from reference TRBV28 and TRBJ2-3): DVKVTQSSRYLVKRTGEKVFLECVQDMDHENMFWYRQDPGLGLRLIYFSYDVKMKEKGDIPEGYSVSREKKERFSLILESASTNQTSMYLCASHPSGSTDTQYFGPGTRLTVL.

The genes are TRBV4-1 and TRBJ1-4; D unclear. Trimming cost V 4 bases and J 0 bases, with 15 bases left between them. The CDR3 runs 17 residues. CDR1 and CDR2 (germline): MGHRA, YSYEKL. The CDR3 loop reads CASSLGVTGATNEKLFF. The DNA of the CDR3 is TGCGCCAGCAGCCTTGGGGTGACGGGAGCAACTAATGAAAAACTGTTTTTT.

This clone turned up a few times. This chain joins TRBV19 and TRBJ1-5, with 7 bases aligning to TRBD1. Germline CDR1 LNHDA, CDR2 SQIVND (reference sequence). This CDR3 comprises 15 residues. V was pared by 4 bases and J by 4 bases, with 7 bases of the junction left unmatched. Written as DNA, the CDR3 is TGTGCCAGTAGTACCCCGGGACAGAGAAATCAGCCCCAGCATTTT. Translating it yields CASSTPGQRNQPQHF. Using reference TRBV19 and TRBJ1-5 for the parts outside the CDR3, the full variable domain is DGGITQSPKYLFRKEGQNVTLSCEQNLNHDAMYWYRQDPGQGLRLIYYSQIVNDFQKGDIAEGYSVSREKKESFPLTVTSAQKNPTAFYLCASSTPGQRNQPQHFGDGTRLSIL.

This chain connects TRBV11-2 to TRBJ1-5; possible D gene TRBD1, 5 bases. Germline CDR1 and CDR2: SGHAT and FQNNGV. The CDR3 extends over 15 amino acids. The V and J ends lost 2 bases and 4 bases respectively, with 12 bases between them. CDR3 in DNA: TGTGCCAGCAGCTTATTTGCGGGGCCGAATCAGCCCCAGCATTTT. This sequence encodes CASSLFAGPNQPQHF. The complete variable domain, with remaining parts taken from reference TRBV11-2 and TRBJ1-5, reads EAGVAQSPRYKIIEKRQSVAFWCNPISGHATLYWYQQILGQGPKLLIQFQNNGVVDDSQLPKDRFSAERLKGVDSTLKIQPAKLEDSAVYLCASSLFAGPNQPQHFGDGTRLSIL.

The chain has TRBV5-4 and TRBJ2-2, with 8 nucleotides matching TRBD2. The germline V gene has CDR1 SGHNT and CDR2 YYREEE (reference sequence). CDR3 size: 18 residues. Germline trimming cut 4 bases from V and 0 bases from J; bases unmatched to any gene: 11. The CDR3 nucleotides read TGTGCCAGCAGCAAGCCTCAACTAGCGGTACCGAACACCGGGGAGCTGTTTTTT. This encodes CASSKPQLAVPNTGELFF.

The CDR3 sequence: CASRGQGNNQPQHF. The DNA of the CDR3 is TGTGCCAGCAGGGGACAGGGAAACAATCAGCCCCAGCATTTT. The chain couples TRBV2 to TRBJ1-5; 9 nucleotides agree with TRBD1. Germline CDR1 and CDR2: SNHLY and FYNNEI. The CDR3 has 14 amino acids. After removal of 6 bases from V and 3 bases from J, the junction contained 3 bases not matched to a gene.

The V gene is TRBV7-9, the J gene TRBJ2-1, with D uncertain. The CDR3 spans 15 residues. The germline gives CDR1 SEHNR, CDR2 FQNEAQ (reference sequence). V lost 1 base and J 0 bases, leaving 7 bases between the germline ends. CDR3 sequence reads: CASSLGWSSYNEQFF. CDR3 nucleotide sequence: TGTGCCAGCAGCTTAGGATGGAGCTCCTACAATGAGCAGTTCTTC. Filled out from reference TRBV7-9 and TRBJ2-1, the complete variable domain reads DTGVSQNPRHKITKRGQNVTFRCDPISEHNRLYWYRQTLGQGPEFLTYFQNEAQLEKSRLLSDRFSAERPKGSFSTLEIQRTEQGDSAMYLCASSLGWSSYNEQFFGPGTRLTVL.

The V gene is TRBV5-1, the J gene TRBJ1-4, with D perhaps matching TRBD1 (5 bases). V lost 4 bases and J lost 4, with 17 bases in between. Germline V lookup: CDR1 SGHRS, CDR2 YFSETQ. This CDR3 has 16 amino acids. The CDR3 nucleotides read TGCGCCAGCAGCGCTGACAGACCGGGCTATAATGAAAAACTGTTTTTT. It yields the protein CASSADRPGYNEKLFF.

This clone was observed once. The V gene is TRBV4-1, the J gene TRBJ2-3, with D tentatively TRBD1 (6 bases). The ends were cut back, 4 bases at V and 1 base at J, with 15 bases in the middle. CDR3 length: 16 amino acids. The germline gives CDR1 MGHRA, CDR2 YSYEKL. Written as DNA, the CDR3 is TGCGCCAGCAGCCTCCGAGGAGAGGGGGGCACAGATACGCAGTATTTT. Amino acid sequence: CASSLRGEGGTDTQYF.